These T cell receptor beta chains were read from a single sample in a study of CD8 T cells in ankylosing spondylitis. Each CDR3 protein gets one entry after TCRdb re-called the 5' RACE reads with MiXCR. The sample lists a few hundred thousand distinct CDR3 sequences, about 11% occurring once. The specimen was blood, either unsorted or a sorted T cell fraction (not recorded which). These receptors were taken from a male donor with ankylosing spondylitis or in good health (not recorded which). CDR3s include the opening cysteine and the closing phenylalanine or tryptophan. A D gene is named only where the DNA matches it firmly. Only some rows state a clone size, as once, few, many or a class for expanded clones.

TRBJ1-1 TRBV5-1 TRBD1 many TGCGCCAGCAGCCCCCCCCGGACAGGGCAGGACACTGAAGCTTTCTTT CASSPPRTGQDTEAFF
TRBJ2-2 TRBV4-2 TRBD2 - TGTGCCAGCAGCCCGGGGGGTACCGGGATAGTGAACACCGGGGAGCTGTTTTTT CASSPGGTGIVNTGELFF
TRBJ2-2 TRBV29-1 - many TGCAGCGTTGGGGCGGCCGGGGAGCTGTTTTTT CSVGAAGELFF
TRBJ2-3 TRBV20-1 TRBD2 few TGCAGTGCTAGAGATGTCATCCTCTTTCGTCTAGCGGGAGAAACAGATACGCAGTATTTT CSARDVILFRLAGETDTQYF
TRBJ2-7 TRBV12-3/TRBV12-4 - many TGTGCCAGCAGTTCCCCTTCGTACGAGCAGTACTTC CASSSPSYEQYF
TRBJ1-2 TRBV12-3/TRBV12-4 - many TGTGCCAGCAGCGACACAGGGAACTATGGCTACACCTTC CASSDTGNYGYTF
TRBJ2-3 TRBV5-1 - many TGCGCCAGCAGCTTGGCCGAGAGGGGGTATTCGTATTTT CASSLAERGYSYF
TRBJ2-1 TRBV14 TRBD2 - TGTGCCAGCAGCCCCAGAATATTGACTAGCGGGGGTAATGAGCAGTTCTTC CASSPRILTSGGNEQFF
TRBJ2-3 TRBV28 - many TGTGCCAGCAGTTTTACCCCGGGACACAGCACAGATACGCAGTATTTT CASSFTPGHSTDTQYF
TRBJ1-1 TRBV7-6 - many TGTGCCAGCAGCTTCTCGGTCGGGAACACTGAAGCTTTCTTT CASSFSVGNTEAFF
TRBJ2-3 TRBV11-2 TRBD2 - TGTGCCAGCAGCTTAGGGCGGGAGAGAGAATGGGATACGCAGTATTTT CASSLGREREWDTQYF
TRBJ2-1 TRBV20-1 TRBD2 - TGCAGTGCTGGGGGACTAGCGGGAGTTGAGCAGTTCTTC CSAGGLAGVEQFF
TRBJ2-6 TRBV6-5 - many TGTGCCAGCAGTTACGGAGGGTCTGAGGCCAACGTCCTGACTTTC CASSYGGSEANVLTF
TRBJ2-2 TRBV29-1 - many TGCAGCGTTTACCGGGACGCCACTACCGGGGAGCTGTTTTTT CSVYRDATTGELFF
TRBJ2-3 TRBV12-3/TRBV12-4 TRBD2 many TGTGCCAGCAGTTTAGGACTAGCGGGAGCTCATGGAGATACGCAGTATTTT CASSLGLAGAHGDTQYF
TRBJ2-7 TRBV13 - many TGTGCCAGCAGCTCCAATGACGAATACGAGCAGTACTTC CASSSNDEYEQYF
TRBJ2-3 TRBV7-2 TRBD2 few TGTGCCAGCAGAGAACGCGGGAGGGAGTTTCCGGATACGCAGTATTTT CASRERGREFPDTQYF
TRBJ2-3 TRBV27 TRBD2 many TGTGCCAGCAGAATAGCGGGGGGCACAGATACGCAGTATTTT CASRIAGGTDTQYF
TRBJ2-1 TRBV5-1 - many TGCGCCAGCAGCCCATACCCGGTGGACGGATTCAATGAGCAGTTCTTC CASSPYPVDGFNEQFF
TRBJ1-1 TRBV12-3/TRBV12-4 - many TGTGCCAGCAGCCTCACACCTAACACTGAAGCTTTCTTT CASSLTPNTEAFF
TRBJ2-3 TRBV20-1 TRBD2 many TGCAGTGCTAGAACGATAGCGGGCGGTAGCACAGATACGCAGTATTTT CSARTIAGGSTDTQYF
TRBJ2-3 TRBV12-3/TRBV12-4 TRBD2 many TGTGCCAGCACCCAAATAGCGGGAGGGCACACAGATACGCAGTATTTT CASTQIAGGHTDTQYF
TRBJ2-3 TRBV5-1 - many TGCGCCTCACAGTGGGACACAGATACGCAGTATTTT CASQWDTDTQYF
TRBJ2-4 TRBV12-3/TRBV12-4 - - TGTGCCAGCAGTTTTCGGTCGCAGACCAAAAACATTCAGTACTTC CASSFRSQTKNIQYF
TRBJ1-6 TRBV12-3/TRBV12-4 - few TGTGCCAGCGTTACAGGCCCAGGGGCCCTCCACTTT CASVTGPGALHF
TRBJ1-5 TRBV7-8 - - TGTGCCAGCAGCTTACCGAGGAAGGTCTCCCGCAATCAGCCCCAGCATTTT CASSLPRKVSRNQPQHF
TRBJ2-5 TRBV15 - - TGTGCCACCAGCGGGGGGGCCTTTCGTGCCCTTGAGGAGACCCAGTACTTC CATSGGAFRALEETQYF
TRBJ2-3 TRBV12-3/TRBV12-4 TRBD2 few TGTGCCAGCAGTCGTAGCGGGGGCAGCACAGATACGCAGTATTTT CASSRSGGSTDTQYF
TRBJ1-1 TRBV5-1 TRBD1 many TGCGCCAGCAGCGGGGGACAGTCGGCGAACACTGAAGCTTTCTTT CASSGGQSANTEAFF
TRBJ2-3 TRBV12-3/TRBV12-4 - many TGTGCCAGCAGTTCGGTCAGTCCAGATACGCAGTATTTT CASSSVSPDTQYF
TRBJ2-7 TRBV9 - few TGTGCCAGCAGCGTCGATACGGGTCCCTACGAGCAGTACTTC CASSVDTGPYEQYF
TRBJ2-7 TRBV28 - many TGTGCCAGCACGACGTCCGGAAGCTCCTACGAGCAGTACTTC CASTTSGSSYEQYF
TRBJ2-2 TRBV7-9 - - TGTGCCAGCAGCTTAGTCGCGGGTACCGGGGAGCTGTTTTTT CASSLVAGTGELFF
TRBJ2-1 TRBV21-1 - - TGTGCCAGCAGCAGTCTTCTAGCGGGAGATCCCTACAATGAGCAGTTCTTC CASSSLLAGDPYNEQFF